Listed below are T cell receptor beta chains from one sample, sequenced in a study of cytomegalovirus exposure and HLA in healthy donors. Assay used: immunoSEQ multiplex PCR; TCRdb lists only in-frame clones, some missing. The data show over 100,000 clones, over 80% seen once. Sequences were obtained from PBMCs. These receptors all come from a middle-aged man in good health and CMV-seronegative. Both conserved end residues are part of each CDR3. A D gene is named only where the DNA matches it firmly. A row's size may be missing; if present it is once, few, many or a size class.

CDR3: CSVEDPRGRNYGYTF
DNA: TGCAGCGTTGAAGATCCCAGGGGGCGAAACTATGGCTACACCTTC
size: .
V: TRBV29-1
D: TRBD1
J: TRBJ1-2

CDR3: CASSPYPGVGQPQHF
DNA: TGTGCCAGCAGCCCCTATCCAGGGGTCGGACAGCCCCAGCATTTT
size: .
V: TRBV11-2
D: .
J: TRBJ1-5

CDR3: CASSLGLGRSGEQFF
DNA: TGTGCCAGCAGTTTGGGACTAGGACGATCGGGTGAGCAGTTCTTC
size: .
V: TRBV5-4
D: TRBD2
J: TRBJ2-1

CDR3: CSAGGQITDTQYF
DNA: TGCAGCGCCGGTGGTCAAATCACAGATACGCAGTATTTT
size: few
V: TRBV29-1
D: .
J: TRBJ2-3

CDR3: CASGATVSGNTIYF
DNA: TGTGCTAGTGGTGCGACAGTCTCTGGAAACACCATATATTTT
size: .
V: TRBV12-5
D: .
J: TRBJ1-3

CDR3: CASSQEEGVMGTEAFF
DNA: TGCGCCAGCAGCCAAGAAGAGGGGGTAATGGGCACTGAAGCTTTCTTT
size: .
V: TRBV4-3
D: .
J: TRBJ1-1

CDR3: CASSLGPSGWSYEQYF
DNA: TGTGCCAGCAGCTTAGGCCCAAGCGGGTGGTCCTACGAGCAGTACTTC
size: few
V: TRBV11-2
D: .
J: TRBJ2-7

CDR3: CASSESPSGVGNEQFF
DNA: TGTGCCAGCAGTGAATCGCCTAGCGGGGTTGGCAATGAGCAGTTCTTC
size: .
V: TRBV6-1
D: TRBD2
J: TRBJ2-1

CDR3: CASRAVSTGVSEKLFF
DNA: TGTGCCAGCAGGGCCGTATCGACGGGAGTGAGTGAAAAACTGTTTTTT
size: few
V: TRBV7-2
D: .
J: TRBJ1-4

CDR3: CASSEGGLNSGNTIYF
DNA: TGTGCCAGCAGTGAGGGAGGCCTCAACTCTGGAAACACCATATATTTT
size: .
V: TRBV6-1
D: .
J: TRBJ1-3

CDR3: CASSSETELANQPQHF
DNA: TGTGCCAGCAGTTCCGAGACAGAGCTTGCAAATCAGCCCCAGCATTTT
size: once
V: TRBV6-6
D: .
J: TRBJ1-5

CDR3: CASSIGGGLVFF
DNA: TGTGCCAGTAGTATAGGGGGGGGTTTGGTGTTCTTC
size: .
V: TRBV19
D: TRBD2
J: TRBJ2-1

CDR3: CASSSTDTGELFF
DNA: TGCGCCAGCAGCTCCACAGACACCGGGGAGCTGTTTTTT
size: .
V: TRBV5-1
D: .
J: TRBJ2-2

CDR3: CASSPRGGEQYF
DNA: TGTGCCAGCAGTCCCCGGGGGGGCGAGCAGTACTTC
size: .
V: TRBV27
D: TRBD2
J: TRBJ2-7

CDR3: CASSRDRGSSPLHF
DNA: TGTGCCAGCAGCCGTGACAGGGGGTCTTCACCCCTCCACTTT
size: few
V: TRBV6-7
D: TRBD1
J: TRBJ1-6

CDR3: CASSLVQGWNTEAFF
DNA: TGTGCCAGCAGCTTAGTTCAGGGGTGGAACACTGAAGCTTTCTTT
size: .
V: TRBV7-9
D: .
J: TRBJ1-1

CDR3: CASSRGDLNTGELFF
DNA: TGTGCCAGTAGTAGGGGGGACCTAAACACCGGGGAGCTGTTTTTT
size: few
V: TRBV19
D: .
J: TRBJ2-2

CDR3: CASSELASYNEQFF
DNA: TGTGCCAGCTCAGAACTAGCCTCCTACAATGAGCAGTTCTTC
size: once
V: TRBV18
D: .
J: TRBJ2-1